Listed below are T cell receptor beta chains from one sample, sequenced in a study of shared clonotypes between healthy human individuals. The method was immunoSEQ multiplex PCR; TCRdb's version includes in-frame clones alone and lacks a portion of them. The table lists about 2.1 million clones, just under 95% of them singletons. The sample comprised naive CD8+ T cells from PBMCs. All receptors come from a man between 18 and 29 years old in good health. Some clones in this sample may be carry-over from other donors' samples. CDR3s include the opening cysteine and the closing phenylalanine or tryptophan. D genes are given only for firm matches. Size is omitted from some rows. Given values are once, few, many or a class for expanded clones.

CDR3 protein	CDR3 DNA	D gene	clone size	CDR3 length	V gene	J gene
CASGPAPSPSTDTQYF	TGTGCCAGCGGGCCGGCCCCTTCCCCTAGCACAGATACGCAGTATTTT	NA	NA	16	TRBV2	TRBJ2-3
CASLDRGTNTGELFF	TGTGCCAGCTTAGACAGGGGGACGAACACCGGGGAGCTGTTTTTT	TRBD1	once	15	TRBV6-1	TRBJ2-2
CASSKGLAGGGYEQYF	TGTGCCAGTAGTAAGGGACTAGCGGGAGGCGGCTACGAGCAGTACTTC	TRBD2	NA	16	TRBV19	TRBJ2-7
CASSERFHNEQFF	TGTGCCAGCAGTGAAAGGTTTCACAATGAGCAGTTCTTC	NA	NA	13	TRBV6-4	TRBJ2-1
CASSEAPGADTQYF	TGTGCCAGCAGTGAAGCGCCTGGGGCGGATACGCAGTATTTT	NA	NA	14	TRBV6-1	TRBJ2-3
CASSVRVGTEAFF	TGTGCCAGCAGTGTCAGGGTCGGGACTGAAGCTTTCTTT	NA	few	13	TRBV27	TRBJ1-1
CASSPDRGSYSPLHF	TGCGCCAGCAGCCCTGACAGGGGAAGTTATTCACCCCTCCACTTT	TRBD1	NA	15	TRBV4-1	TRBJ1-6
CASSLSGTWGETQYF	TGTGCCAGCAGCTTATCCGGGACGTGGGGTGAGACCCAGTACTTC	NA	NA	15	TRBV7-7	TRBJ2-5
CASSVSGGYTF	TGTGCCAGCTCCGTGTCAGGCGGCTACACCTTC	NA	NA	11	TRBV2	TRBJ1-2
CASSSEVVNQPQHF	TGTGCCAGCAGTTCCGAGGTAGTTAATCAGCCCCAGCATTTT	NA	NA	14	TRBV28	TRBJ1-5
CASRSQGVNGYTF	TGTGCCAGCAGGTCACAGGGGGTAAATGGCTACACCTTC	TRBD1	NA	13	TRBV27	TRBJ1-2
CASSLGVDNQPQHF	TGTGCCAGCAGTTTAGGGGTTGACAATCAGCCCCAGCATTTT	NA	NA	14	TRBV28	TRBJ1-5
CASSHGTGTAETQYF	TGCGCCAGCAGCCATGGGACCGGGACGGCGGAGACCCAGTACTTC	NA	NA	15	TRBV4-3	TRBJ2-5
CASSLSLDSNQPQHF	TGTGCCAGCAGCTTATCTCTGGATAGCAATCAGCCCCAGCATTTT	NA	NA	15	TRBV7-9	TRBJ1-5
CASKFPNTEAFF	TGTGCCAGTAAGTTCCCGAACACTGAAGCTTTCTTT	NA	NA	12	TRBV19	TRBJ1-1
CASSGQGKETQYF	TGTGCCAGCAGCGGGCAGGGGAAAGAGACCCAGTACTTC	NA	NA	13	TRBV7-8	TRBJ2-5
CASSSGQGTGELFF	TGTGCCAGCAGCTCGGGACAGGGTACCGGGGAGCTGTTTTTT	TRBD1	NA	14	TRBV4-2	TRBJ2-2
CSVRGSYEQYF	TGCAGCGTGAGGGGGTCCTACGAGCAGTACTTC	NA	NA	11	TRBV29-1	TRBJ2-7
CASSFDRVYF	TGTGCCAGCAGCTTCGACAGGGTGTACTTC	TRBD1	NA	10	TRBV7-8	TRBJ2-7
CSVEGGLAGANTGELFF	TGCAGCGTTGAAGGAGGGCTAGCGGGGGCGAACACCGGGGAGCTGTTTTTT	TRBD2	NA	17	TRBV29-1	TRBJ2-2
CATSQTETYEQYF	TGTGCCACCAGCCAGACAGAGACCTACGAGCAGTACTTC	NA	NA	13	TRBV15	TRBJ2-7
CASSGTVYNEQFF	TGTGCCAGCAGTGGGACAGTCTACAATGAGCAGTTCTTC	TRBD1	few	13	TRBV28	TRBJ2-1
CASSPTSGSYNEQFF	TGCGCCAGCAGTCCGACTAGCGGGAGCTACAATGAGCAGTTCTTC	TRBD2	NA	15	TRBV10-2	TRBJ2-1
CASSQDPRRGIISYNEQFF	TGCGCCAGCAGCCAAGATCCCCGGCGGGGAATCATTTCCTACAATGAGCAGTTCTTC	NA	NA	19	TRBV4-1	TRBJ2-1
CASSLRGETQYF	TGTGCCAGCAGCTTACGAGGAGAGACCCAGTACTTC	NA	NA	12	TRBV4-2	TRBJ2-5
CASSIDRETYEQYF	TGTGCCAGTAGTATCGACAGGGAAACCTACGAGCAGTACTTC	TRBD1	once	14	TRBV19	TRBJ2-7
CAWSVGGLLDTQYF	TGTGCCTGGAGCGTGGGAGGGCTCTTAGATACGCAGTATTTT	TRBD2	NA	14	TRBV30	TRBJ2-3
CASSLFLGSDTQYF	TGTGCCAGCAGCTTATTCCTAGGTTCAGATACGCAGTATTTT	NA	NA	14	TRBV7-9	TRBJ2-3
CASSERLAGAHTGELFF	TGTGCCAGCAGTGAGCGCCTAGCGGGAGCCCACACCGGGGAGCTGTTTTTT	TRBD2	NA	17	TRBV2	TRBJ2-2
CASSYTAMRAGTDTQYF	TGTGCCAGCAGCTATACAGCGATGCGGGCGGGCACAGATACGCAGTATTTT	NA	NA	17	TRBV11-2	TRBJ2-3
CASSLVGGFGNTIYF	TGTGCCAGCAGTTTGGTAGGGGGTTTTGGAAACACCATATATTTT	NA	NA	15	TRBV27	TRBJ1-3
CASSQTPYEQYF	TGTGCCAGCAGCCAAACCCCCTACGAGCAGTACTTC	NA	NA	12	TRBV14	TRBJ2-7
CASSLRTLDTEAFF	TGTGCCAGCAGCTTAAGGACCCTGGACACTGAAGCTTTCTTT	NA	NA	14	TRBV7-2	TRBJ1-1
CASSLASGFNGELFF	TGTGCCAGCAGCTTAGCTAGCGGGTTCAACGGGGAGCTGTTTTTT	TRBD2	NA	15	TRBV7-9	TRBJ2-2
CAIWDSGANVLTF	TGCGCCATCTGGGACTCTGGGGCCAACGTCCTGACTTTC	NA	NA	13	TRBV10-2	TRBJ2-6
CASRSDRGLVGNTIYF	TGCGCCAGCAGAAGCGACAGGGGGCTCGTTGGAAACACCATATATTTT	TRBD1	NA	16	TRBV5-1	TRBJ1-3
CASSYPSGADYEQYF	TGTGCCAGCAGTTACCCCTCCGGGGCTGATTACGAGCAGTACTTC	NA	NA	15	TRBV6-6	TRBJ2-7
CASGDTDTQYF	TGTGCCAGCGGGGACACAGATACGCAGTATTTT	NA	NA	11	TRBV27	TRBJ2-3
CASSQDRAAPDTQYF	TGCGCCAGCAGCCAAGACAGGGCTGCTCCAGATACGCAGTATTTT	NA	NA	15	TRBV4-3	TRBJ2-3
CASGDSRTVVLNTEAFF	TGTGCCAGTGGAGATTCTCGGACAGTGGTTTTGAACACTGAAGCTTTCTTT	NA	NA	17	TRBV19	TRBJ1-1
CASSLRDRFYGYTF	TGTGCCAGCAGTTTACGGGACAGGTTCTATGGCTACACCTTC	TRBD1	NA	14	TRBV28	TRBJ1-2
CASRYADSFTDTQYF	TGTGCCTCCCGGTACGCCGACAGTTTCACAGATACGCAGTATTTT	NA	NA	15	TRBV10-3	TRBJ2-3
CASSLRLGGPREQYF	TGTGCCAGCAGTTTAAGACTCGGCGGGCCCCGTGAGCAGTACTTC	NA	NA	15	TRBV27	TRBJ2-7
CASSRVEAGETQYF	TGTGCCAGCAGCCGGGTCGAAGCGGGAGAGACCCAGTACTTC	NA	NA	14	TRBV11-2	TRBJ2-5
CASSLGGQGEAFF	TGTGCCAGCAGCTTAGGGGGACAGGGTGAAGCTTTCTTT	TRBD1	NA	13	TRBV7-9	TRBJ1-1
CASSFGTGYNEQFF	TGTGCCAGCAGCTTCGGGACAGGCTACAATGAGCAGTTCTTC	TRBD1	NA	14	TRBV5-6	TRBJ2-1
CASSLRGRNQPQHF	TGTGCCAGCAGTTTAAGGGGACGCAATCAGCCCCAGCATTTT	NA	NA	14	TRBV27	TRBJ1-5
CASSLPWTGSEQFF	TGTGCCAGCAGCTTACCATGGACAGGGAGTGAGCAGTTCTTC	TRBD1	NA	14	TRBV7-8	TRBJ2-1
CASSSRDGHSYNEQFF	TGTGCCAGCAGCAGCCGGGACGGCCATTCCTACAATGAGCAGTTCTTC	NA	NA	16	TRBV7-9	TRBJ2-1
CASSSSGREGGTQYF	TGTGCCAGCAGCTCTAGCGGGAGGGAGGGAGGGACCCAGTACTTC	TRBD2	NA	15	TRBV7-9	TRBJ2-5
CASSYRSGFEQYF	TGTGCCAGCAGTTACAGGAGCGGGTTCGAGCAGTACTTC	NA	NA	13	TRBV6-6	TRBJ2-7
CASSPSRGLNTEAFF	TGCGCCAGCAGCCCCTCCAGGGGGCTGAACACTGAAGCTTTCTTT	TRBD1	NA	15	TRBV4-3	TRBJ1-1
CASSLEFLEGLAYGYTF	TGTGCCAGCAGCTTAGAATTCTTGGAGGGGTTGGCGTATGGCTACACCTTC	NA	NA	17	TRBV7-2	TRBJ1-2